This TCR beta chain was identified during a study of T cell responses to AZD1222 COVID-19 vaccine. Study-level points and caveats: White British donors predominated, females outnumbered males, and clonal diversity was possibly underestimated. The number of AZD1222 recipients seropositive at baseline was only five or six.

Points on this clone: As yet, its antigen is unknown.

The length of the CDR3 is 16 residues. In germline, CDR1 is SNHLY, CDR2 FYNNEI. Trimming cost V 6 bases and J 0 bases, with 15 bases left between them. Using immunoSEQ multiplex PCR, the repertoire was profiled, and TCRdb retains in-frame clones only, with some absent. This table has about 140,000 clones, roughly 93% appearing once. The origin of this receptor is an adult who received the AZD1222 COVID-19 vaccine. The chain employs TRBV2 and TRBJ2-4, with a weak D call TRBD2 (6 bases). Sequencing used peripheral blood, obtained 28 days after the second AZD1222 dose. CDR3 nucleotide sequence: TGTGCCAGCAGGTTGGGGGGAGGTCTAGCCAAAAACATTCAGTACTTC. Residues: CASRLGGGLAKNIQYF. The full variable domain, its missing parts supplied by reference TRBV2 and TRBJ2-4, is EPEVTQTPSHQVTQMGQEVILRCVPISNHLYFYWYRQILGQKVEFLVSFYNNEISEKSEIFDDQFSVERPDGSNFTLKIRSTKLEDSAMYFCASRLGGGLAKNIQYFGAGTRLSVL.